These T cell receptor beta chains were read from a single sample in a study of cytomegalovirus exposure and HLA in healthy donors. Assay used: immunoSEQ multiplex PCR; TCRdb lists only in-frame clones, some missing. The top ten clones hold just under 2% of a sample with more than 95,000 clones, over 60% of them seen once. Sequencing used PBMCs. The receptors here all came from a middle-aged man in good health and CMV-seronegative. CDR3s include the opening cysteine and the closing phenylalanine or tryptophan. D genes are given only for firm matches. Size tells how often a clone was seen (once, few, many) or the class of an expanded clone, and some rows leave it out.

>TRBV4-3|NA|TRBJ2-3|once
CASSQEGRGTDTQYF
TGCGCCAGCAGCCAAGAGGGGCGGGGAACAGATACGCAGTATTTT
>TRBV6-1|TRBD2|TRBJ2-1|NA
CASMRTSGPYNEQFF
TGTGCCAGCATGCGGACTAGCGGTCCGTACAATGAGCAGTTCTTC
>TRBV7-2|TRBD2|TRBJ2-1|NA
CASSLGRGGYNEQFF
TGTGCCAGCAGCTTAGGGCGGGGGGGCTACAATGAGCAGTTCTTC
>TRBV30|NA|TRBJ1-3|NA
CACRDIHSGNTIYF
TGTGCCTGCAGGGACATCCACTCTGGAAACACCATATATTTT
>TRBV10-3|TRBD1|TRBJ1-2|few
CAITKGQGNYGYTF
TGTGCCATCACTAAGGGACAGGGAAACTATGGCTACACCTTC
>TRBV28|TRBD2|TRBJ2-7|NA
CASSFGVAGPWYF
TGTGCCAGCAGCTTCGGGGTAGCGGGGCCCTGGTACTTC
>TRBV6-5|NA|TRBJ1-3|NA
CASSYNGAGNTIYF
TGTGCCAGCAGTTACAATGGAGCTGGAAACACCATATATTTT
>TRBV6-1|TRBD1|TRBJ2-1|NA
CASSRGQGADEQFF
TGTGCCAGCAGCCGCGGACAGGGGGCTGATGAGCAGTTCTTC
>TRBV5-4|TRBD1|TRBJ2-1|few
CASSPDRGYNEQFF
TGTGCCAGCAGCCCGGACAGGGGGTACAATGAGCAGTTCTTC
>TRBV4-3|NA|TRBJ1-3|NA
CASSQFRPGGELGGNTIYF
TGCGCCAGCAGCCAATTTCGCCCGGGGGGGGAACTTGGAGGAAACACCATATATTTT
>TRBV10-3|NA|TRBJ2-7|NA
CAIRPESYEQYF
TGTGCCATCAGACCAGAATCCTACGAGCAGTACTTC
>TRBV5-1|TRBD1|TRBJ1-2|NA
CASSFDRAYGYTF
TGCGCCAGCAGCTTTGACAGGGCCTATGGCTACACCTTC
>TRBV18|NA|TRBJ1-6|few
CASSINGVYNSPLHF
TGTGCCAGCTCAATAAACGGAGTCTATAATTCACCCCTCCACTTT
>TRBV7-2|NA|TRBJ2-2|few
CASKSPGAGELFF
TGTGCCAGCAAATCCCCAGGGGCCGGGGAGCTGTTTTTT
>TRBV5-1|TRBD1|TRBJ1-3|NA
CASSLGTGGASGNTIYF
TGCGCCAGCAGCTTAGGGACAGGGGGCGCTTCTGGAAACACCATATATTTT
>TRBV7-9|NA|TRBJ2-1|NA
CASSRDRNEQFF
TGTGCCAGCAGCCGCGACAGGAATGAGCAGTTCTTC
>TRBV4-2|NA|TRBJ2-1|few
CASSQEKETVQFF
TGTGCCAGCAGCCAAGAGAAAGAGACAGTGCAGTTCTTC
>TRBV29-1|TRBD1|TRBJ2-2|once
CSGGTGNTGELFF
TGCAGCGGGGGGACAGGGAACACCGGGGAGCTGTTTTTT
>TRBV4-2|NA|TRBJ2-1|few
CASSQENLVLSYNEQFF
TGTGCCAGCAGCCAAGAAAACTTGGTCCTCTCCTACAATGAGCAGTTCTTC
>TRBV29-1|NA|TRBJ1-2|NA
CSVERGSIYGYTF
TGCAGCGTTGAAAGGGGAAGTATCTATGGCTACACCTTC